The 32 T cell receptor beta chains below all came from one sample that was sequenced in a study of blood T cell repertoires in COVID-19. TCRdb keeps only in-frame clones here, not all; method: immunoSEQ multiplex PCR. The sample has fewer than 500,000 clones, approximately 90% seen once; the top ten hold around 1.1%. Sample: PBMCs or T cells enriched from blood (not recorded which). Receptors were obtained from a man between 25 and 39 years old who had recovered from COVID-19.

The chain joins TRBV7-6 to TRBJ1-4, with TRBD1 matching 8 bases. The V and J ends lost 1 base and 7 bases, in that order; junction bases with no gene match: 11. The germline gives CDR1 SGHVS, CDR2 FNYEAQ. This CDR3 has 17 amino acids. The CDR3 coding sequence is TGTGCCAGCAGCTTAGATGCCCGGGCAGGGGGCCGTGAAAAACTGTTTTTT. Translating gives CASSLDARAGGREKLFF.

This clone was seen a single time. The J gene is TRBJ2-5, the V gene TRBV18; 10 bases are a match to TRBD1. This CDR3 spans 16 amino acids. Germline CDR1 KGHSH, CDR2 LQKENI. V lost 4 bases and J lost 5; bases outside the gene matches: 10. CDR3 coding DNA: TGTGCCAGCTCACACCCCGGGACAGGGGTTGTTGAGACCCAGTACTTC. Its protein product is CASSHPGTGVVETQYF.

The chain recombines TRBV19 with TRBJ1-2; tentatively, D is TRBD1 (6 bases). The CDR3 consists of 16 residues. V was trimmed by 7 bases and J by 4 bases, leaving 22 bases between them. CDR1 is LNHDA, CDR2 SQIVND, per germline (reference sequence). This chain's CDR3 is CASIVSGGDRSYGYTF. The CDR3 coding sequence is TGTGCCAGTATAGTAAGTGGAGGAGACAGGAGCTATGGCTACACCTTC.

This chain links TRBV5-6 with TRBJ2-6; maybe TRBD2 (6 bases). The CDR3 is 19 amino acids. V was trimmed by 4 bases and J by 3 bases, leaving 23 bases between them. CDR1 and CDR2 (germline): SGHDT, YYEEEE. The CDR3: CASSGRQGARSGGANVLTF. Here the CDR3 DNA reads TGTGCCAGCAGCGGGAGGCAGGGCGCCCGTAGCGGTGGGGCCAACGTCCTGACTTTC.

The V call is TRBV6-5, the J call TRBJ1-6; 8 positions match TRBD1. Germline V lookup: CDR1 MNHEY, CDR2 SVGAGI. With V trimmed by 6 bases and J by 4 bases, 5 bases remained unmatched. CDR3 size: 15 residues. This CDR3 reads CASRGGQGYNSPLHF. CDR3 DNA: TGTGCCAGCAGAGGCGGACAGGGATATAATTCACCCCTCCACTTT.

The V call is TRBV7-2, the J call TRBJ2-7, with TRBD1 matching over 10 bases. The CDR3 runs 15 residues. The germline V gene encodes CDR1 SGHTA and CDR2 FQGNSA. V gave up 6 bases and J gave up 1 base; unmatched junction bases: 6. The CDR3 region is CASRLGQGKSYEQYF. The DNA for the CDR3 is TGTGCCAGCAGGCTGGGACAGGGGAAGTCCTACGAGCAGTACTTC.

The chain is built from TRBV12-5 and TRBJ1-2; 9 bases are shared with TRBD1. Trimming cost V 1 base and J 2 bases; bases outside gene matches: 2. This CDR3 has 15 amino acids. The germline CDR1 and CDR2 sequences are LGHNT and FRNRAP. CDR3 loop: CASGLAQGANYGYTF. CDR3 sequence (DNA): TGTGCTAGTGGTTTGGCACAGGGGGCGAACTATGGCTACACCTTC. The variable domain in full, with the rest retrieved from reference TRBV12-5 and TRBJ1-2, is DARVTQTPRHKVTEMGQEVTMRCQPILGHNTVFWYRQTMMQGLELLAYFRNRAPLDDSGMPKDRFSAEMPDATLATLKIQPSEPRDSAVYFCASGLAQGANYGYTFGSGTRLTVV.

The V call is TRBV28, the J call TRBJ1-4; possible D gene TRBD1, 5 bases. V gave up 6 bases and J gave up 8 bases, with 19 bases separating them. The length of the CDR3 is 15 residues. Germline V lookup: CDR1 MDHEN, CDR2 SYDVKM. The CDR3 region is CASRDGASGGEKLFF. CDR3 in DNA: TGTGCCAGCAGGGACGGGGCGAGCGGGGGGGAAAAACTGTTTTTT.

V is TRBV19 and J is TRBJ1-3; perhaps TRBD1 as D (5 bases). V was clipped by 5 bases and J by 0 bases, with 8 bases between them. This CDR3 spans 14 amino acids. CDR1 and CDR2 from the germline V gene are LNHDA and SQIVND (reference sequence). The CDR3 DNA reads as TGTGCCAGTAGTGCAGGGCACTCTGGAAACACCATATATTTT. Amino acids: CASSAGHSGNTIYF. Full variable domain (remainder filled in from reference TRBV19 and TRBJ1-3): DGGITQSPKYLFRKEGQNVTLSCEQNLNHDAMYWYRQDPGQGLRLIYYSQIVNDFQKGDIAEGYSVSREKKESFPLTVTSAQKNPTAFYLCASSAGHSGNTIYFGEGSWLTVV.

V and J are TRBV9 and TRBJ2-2; 9 positions agree with TRBD2. Per the germline V gene, CDR1 is SGDLS and CDR2 is YYNGEE. The CDR3 runs to 14 residues. This chain's CDR3 is CPRGGRGNTGELFF. The CDR3 DNA is TGTCCCCGCGGCGGGAGGGGAAACACCGGGGAGCTGTTTTTT.

The table lists this clone with a count of one. The J gene is TRBJ1-5, the V gene TRBV19; D may be TRBD1 (6 bases). Per germline, CDR1 LNHDA and CDR2 SQIVND (reference sequence). The CDR3 loop spans 14 amino acids. The V and J ends lost 3 bases and 11 bases respectively, with 17 bases between them. CDR3 in amino acids: CASSIGLTGSAQHF. CDR3 sequence (DNA): TGTGCCAGTAGTATCGGACTTACAGGGTCAGCCCAGCATTTT. Combining the CDR3 with reference TRBV19 and TRBJ1-5 gives the whole variable domain DGGITQSPKYLFRKEGQNVTLSCEQNLNHDAMYWYRQDPGQGLRLIYYSQIVNDFQKGDIAEGYSVSREKKESFPLTVTSAQKNPTAFYLCASSIGLTGSAQHFGDGTRLSIL.

V and J are TRBV29-1 and TRBJ2-2; D gene unclear. Trimming shortened V by 5 bases and J by 2 bases, and 9 bases separated the two germline ends. The CDR3 is 13 amino acids. Germline CDR1 is SQVTM and CDR2 is ANQGSEA. CDR3 nucleotides: TGCAGCGTTCAGATACTAAACACCGGGGAGCTGTTTTTT. This codes for CSVQILNTGELFF.

The gene calls are TRBV6-5 and TRBJ1-1, with a weak D call TRBD1 (5 bases). The CDR3 has 13 residues. Per the germline V gene, CDR1 is MNHEY and CDR2 is SVGAGI. V gave up 3 bases and J gave up 6 bases, with 11 bases separating them. Written as DNA, the CDR3 is TGTGCCAGCAGTTATTCAACGACAGCTGAAGCTTTCTTT. Its translation: CASSYSTTAEAFF.

The V call is TRBV25-1, the J call TRBJ2-7; D is perhaps TRBD2 (7 bases). The CDR3 consists of 11 residues. Trimming cost V 8 bases and J 8 bases, with 13 bases left between them. Germline V gives CDR1 MGHDK, CDR2 SYGVNS. For the CDR3, the DNA is TGTGCCAGCGGGGGGGCGGCTCAGCAGTACTTC. Amino acids: CASGGAAQQYF.

The J gene is TRBJ2-1, the V gene TRBV11-2, with a tentative D call TRBD2 (6 bases). This CDR3 comprises 16 residues. V was clipped by 8 bases and J by 9 bases, with 26 bases between them. Germline lookup yields CDR1 SGHAT and CDR2 FQNNGV. The CDR3 protein is CASQKSTGIAEAEQFF. In DNA form, the CDR3 reads TGTGCCAGCCAGAAGTCCACCGGTATAGCGGAGGCTGAGCAGTTCTTC.

As concerns this clone: At one end, the junction sequence differs from germline, possibly due to a read error. The chain couples TRBV7-6 to TRBJ2-1; 7 nucleotides match TRBD1. CDR1 and CDR2 (germline): SGHVS, FNYEAQ. CDR3 length: 13 amino acids. CDR3 region: CASSGQLYYEQFF. As DNA, the CDR3 is TGTGCCAGCTCGGGACAGCTCTACTATGAGCAGTTCTTC.

The gene calls are TRBV3-1 (or the pseudogene TRBV3-2) and TRBJ2-7; a possible D gene is TRBD1 (7 bases). Trimming stripped 0 bases from V and 7 bases from J, with 22 bases between. Germline lookup yields CDR1 LGHDT and CDR2 YNNKEL (reference sequence). CDR3 length: 17 residues. The CDR3 nucleotides are TGTGCCAGCAGCCAAGAGCGGTGGAGGGACAGCCCCCGAGAGCAGTACTTC. As protein: CASSQERWRDSPREQYF.

The rearrangement links TRBV7-2 to TRBJ2-7; 8 bases are a match to TRBD1. The germline CDR1 and CDR2 sequences are SGHTA and FQGNSA. Trimming removed 5 bases from V and 6 bases from J; junction bases left unmatched: 15. The length of the CDR3 is 16 residues. CDR3 sequence: CASSLNWGGGQGEQYF. The CDR3 region has the DNA TGTGCCAGCAGCCTGAATTGGGGTGGAGGACAGGGCGAGCAGTACTTC.

The chain joins TRBV28 to TRBJ2-7; 9 bases are a match to TRBD1. The germline gives CDR1 MDHEN, CDR2 SYDVKM. CDR3 length equals 15 residues. Trimming took 6 bases from V and 2 from J; bases not matched to a gene: 8. The CDR3 nucleotides are TGTGCCAGCAGCTCCAGGGGGACAGGGCCCTACGAGCAGTACTTC. This sequence encodes CASSSRGTGPYEQYF.

V usage is TRBV5-6 and J usage is TRBJ1-5, with TRBD1 matching over 9 bases. The CDR3 spans 16 residues. V was pared by 0 bases and J by 2 bases, with 3 bases of the junction left unmatched. Germline V gives CDR1 SGHDT, CDR2 YYEEEE. This CDR3 reads CASSLGQGVGNQPQHF. In DNA form, the CDR3 reads TGTGCCAGCAGCTTGGGACAGGGGGTTGGCAATCAGCCCCAGCATTTT.

The genes are TRBV28 and TRBJ2-1, with D unresolved. The CDR3 covers 14 residues. V was clipped by 6 bases and J by 13 bases, with 22 bases between them. The germline V gene encodes CDR1 MDHEN and CDR2 SYDVKM. The CDR3 sequence is CASSLTSAGSYQFF. CDR3 nucleotide sequence: TGTGCCAGCAGCCTTACGTCCGCCGGGTCCTACCAGTTCTTC.

V and J are TRBV19 and TRBJ2-3, with D possibly being TRBD1 (6 bases). CDR1 and CDR2 (germline): LNHDA, SQIVND (reference sequence). This CDR3 spans 13 amino acids. The V end was cut by 3 bases, the J end by 7 bases, with 11 bases between. CDR3 sequence (DNA): TGTGCCAGTAGTATCCGACAGGCCTATACGCAGTATTTT. This sequence encodes CASSIRQAYTQYF.

This clone has only a few counts. The same CDR3 also results from other DNA sequences found in this sample. The chain is built from TRBV18 and TRBJ1-6; 8 bases agree with TRBD1. Germline trimming cut 2 bases from V and 5 bases from J; bases unmatched to any gene: 2. There are 15 residues in the CDR3. Germline V CDR1 and CDR2: KGHSH, LQKENI. The DNA of the CDR3 is TGTGCCAGCTCACCAGGGACAGGCGATAATTCACCCCTCCACTTT. Its protein product is CASSPGTGDNSPLHF.

V and J are TRBV5-4 and TRBJ2-1; 11 bases map to TRBD2. Looked up from germline, CDR1 is SGHNT and CDR2 is YYREEE (reference sequence). This CDR3 spans 14 amino acids. V trimming: 4 bases; J trimming: 7 bases; junction bases outside the gene matches: 4. CDR3 in DNA: TGTGCCAGCAGCCCTAGCGGGAGGAAGAATGAGCAGTTCTTC. This translates into CASSPSGRKNEQFF.

This chain connects TRBV25-1 to TRBJ2-7; 10 bases are a match to TRBD2. The CDR3 runs 15 residues. Germline V gives CDR1 MGHDK, CDR2 SYGVNS. The V segment lost 4 bases and the J segment 3 bases; nucleotides outside the gene matches: 6. CDR3 sequence reads: CASSGWTSGNYEQYF. Written as DNA, the CDR3 is TGTGCCAGCAGTGGCTGGACTAGCGGAAACTACGAGCAGTACTTC.

Remarks on this clone: At one end the junction does not follow the germline gene, possibly because of a read error. Other DNA variants within this sample encode the same CDR3. The V gene is TRBV12-3 or TRBV12-4, the J gene TRBJ2-7; D is possibly TRBD1 (6 bases). CDR3 length equals 12 residues. Here the CDR3 DNA reads TGTGCCAGCAGTTTACAGGGGAACGAGCAATACTTC. Protein: CASSLQGNEQYF.

This clone was observed a single time. The chain combines TRBV29-1 with TRBJ2-1; TRBD2 matches at 7 bases. The trim removed 7 bases at V and 2 bases at J, leaving 8 bases unmatched. The length of the CDR3 is 14 residues. Per germline, CDR1 SQVTM and CDR2 ANQGSEA. This chain's CDR3 is CSEEASGAYNEQFF. The CDR3 DNA is TGCAGCGAGGAGGCTAGCGGCGCCTACAATGAGCAGTTCTTC.

This chain connects TRBV5-6 to TRBJ2-5, with D unclear. Trimming removed 0 bases from V and 7 bases from J, with 19 bases in between. The CDR3 length is 16 residues. Germline assignment: CDR1 SGHDT and CDR2 YYEEEE. The CDR3 region has the DNA TGTGCCAGCAGCTTGGCCAGCCGGGTACGGTTCGGGACCCAGTACTTC. Amino acid sequence: CASSLASRVRFGTQYF.

This clone occurred once. V gene TRBV30 combines with J gene TRBJ2-5; D remains unclear. The CDR3 is made up of 14 amino acids. Per germline, CDR1 GTSNPN and CDR2 SVGIG (reference sequence). The V end was cut by 2 bases, the J end by 1 base, with 11 bases between. For the CDR3, the DNA is TGTGCCTGGAGTTTTAGCAGTACCCAAGAGACCCAGTACTTC. Protein sequence: CAWSFSSTQETQYF.

The chain couples TRBV5-5 to TRBJ1-5; D remains ambiguous. From germline, CDR1 is SGHKS and CDR2 YYEKEE (reference sequence). The V gene lost 0 bases and the J gene lost 2 bases, with 9 bases spanning the gap. This CDR3 has 15 residues. The CDR3 coding sequence is TGTGCCAGCAGCTTGGATCCCCGGGGCAATCAGCCCCAGCATTTT. Its protein product is CASSLDPRGNQPQHF.

V is TRBV19 and J is TRBJ2-7; tentative D call: TRBD1 (5 bases). Germline CDR1 and CDR2: LNHDA and SQIVND (reference sequence). The CDR3 has 14 residues. Trimming stripped 2 bases from V and 3 bases from J, with 11 bases between. The CDR3: CASSIQGKDYEQYF. The CDR3 DNA reads as TGTGCCAGTAGTATACAGGGTAAAGACTACGAGCAGTACTTC.

This chain joins TRBV11-2 and TRBJ2-1; TRBD2 matches 9 bases. Germline lookup yields CDR1 SGHAT and CDR2 FQNNGV. This CDR3 has 15 amino acids. With 3 bases clipped from V and 4 bases from J, the junction kept 4 bases outside the gene matches. The CDR3 here is CASSFLAGRYNEQFF. CDR3 in DNA: TGTGCCAGCAGCTTTCTAGCGGGAAGGTACAATGAGCAGTTCTTC.